The 29 T cell receptor beta chains listed next were all sequenced from one sample in a study of blood T cell repertoires in COVID-19. The data were produced by immunoSEQ multiplex PCR, yet TCRdb's version contains in-frame clones alone and is incomplete. Of about 350,000 clones in the sample, roughly 90% are singletons; the top ten hold around 10%. Sequenced input: peripheral blood. The receptors derive from a man aged 25 to 40 with COVID-19, enrolled during active disease.

This sequence joins TRBV5-1 and TRBJ2-3; 12 bases align to TRBD2. J gave up 4 bases and V 0 bases, and 15 bases lay outside the gene matches. The germline V gene encodes CDR1 SGHRS and CDR2 YFSETQ. This CDR3 is 20 amino acids long. The CDR3 nucleotides read TGCGCCAGCAGCTTGGCCGTCCTAGCGGGGGGGCCTGATGAGGCAGATACGCAGTATTTT. Translating it yields CASSLAVLAGGPDEADTQYF.

This clone was seen a few times. The V call is TRBV3-1 (or the pseudogene TRBV3-2), the J call TRBJ1-2; D ambiguous. Germline V gene data show CDR1 as LGHDT and CDR2 as YNNKEL (reference sequence). Trimming took 1 base from V and 7 from J, leaving 13 bases between them. This CDR3 comprises 14 residues. CDR3: CASSQGRSTGGYTF. The CDR3 coding sequence is TGTGCCAGCAGCCAAGGGAGGAGTACGGGTGGCTACACCTTC.

V usage is TRBV3-1 (or the pseudogene TRBV3-2) and J usage is TRBJ1-2; 7 bases are a match to TRBD1. The CDR3 sequence is 17 residues long. Per the germline V gene, CDR1 is LGHDT and CDR2 is YNNKEL (reference sequence). Losses at the gene ends were 4 bases for V and 8 bases for J; bases not matched to a gene: 19. DNA for the CDR3: TGTGCCAGCAGCCCCGGCCCCGGGACAGCCTCCCTCGGGGGCTACACCTTC. It yields the protein CASSPGPGTASLGGYTF.

The V and J genes are TRBV5-6 and TRBJ2-7; 11 positions match TRBD1. The ends lost 4 bases at V and 3 bases at J; junction bases unmatched: 0. Germline CDR1 reads SGHDT; CDR2 reads YYEEEE. The CDR3 runs 13 residues. The CDR3 nucleotides read TGTGCCAGCAGCGGGACAGGGGGCTACGAGCAGTACTTC. Its protein product is CASSGTGGYEQYF.

The genes are TRBV19 and TRBJ1-4, with TRBD1 as a possible D gene (6 bases). The CDR3 is 17 amino acids. V gave up 3 bases and J gave up 0 bases, with 14 bases separating them. CDR1 is LNHDA and CDR2 is SQIVND in the germline V gene (reference sequence). In nucleotides, the CDR3 is TGTGCCAGTAGTATTTTGACAGGAATTGCAACTAATGAAAAACTGTTTTTT. Its protein product is CASSILTGIATNEKLFF. The variable domain in full, with the rest retrieved from reference TRBV19 and TRBJ1-4, is DGGITQSPKYLFRKEGQNVTLSCEQNLNHDAMYWYRQDPGQGLRLIYYSQIVNDFQKGDIAEGYSVSREKKESFPLTVTSAQKNPTAFYLCASSILTGIATNEKLFFGSGTQLSVL.

The V and J genes are TRBV30 and TRBJ2-2; possible D gene TRBD2, 5 bases. The CDR3 sequence is 14 residues long. CDR1 and CDR2 from the germline V gene are GTSNPN and SVGIG (reference sequence). The V end was cut by 3 bases, the J end by 6 bases, with 14 bases between. The chain's CDR3 is CAWSRGPMSGELFF. As DNA, the CDR3 is TGTGCCTGGAGCAGAGGGCCAATGTCCGGGGAGCTGTTTTTT. Full variable domain (rest looked up from reference TRBV30 and TRBJ2-2): SQTIHQWPATLVQPVGSPLSLECTVEGTSNPNLYWYRQAAGRGLQLLFYSVGIGQISSEVPQNLSASRPQDRQFILSSKKLLLSDSGFYLCAWSRGPMSGELFFGEGSRLTVL.

V is TRBV9 and J is TRBJ2-5, with a possible D match to TRBD2 (5 bases). The length of the CDR3 is 15 residues. Germline CDR1 is SGDLS and CDR2 is YYNGEE. Trimming cost V 0 bases and J 4 bases, with 13 bases left between them. The CDR3 DNA follows: TGTGCCAGCAGCGTAGCTACAGTTCGGGGAGAGACCCAGTACTTC. Its protein product is CASSVATVRGETQYF.

The V and J genes are TRBV27 and TRBJ1-2; TRBD1 matches 7 bases. CDR3 length equals 13 residues. In germline, CDR1 is MNHEY, CDR2 SMNVEV (reference sequence). J lost 6 bases, V lost 2 bases, and 3 bases had no gene match. The CDR3 is CASSLRGQNGYTF. The CDR3 nucleotides are TGTGCCAGCAGTTTAAGGGGACAGAATGGCTACACCTTC.

DNA of the CDR3: TGTGCCAGCAGCAATAACCCGGGACTACCCTCCTACGAGCAGTACTTC. This sequence encodes CASSNNPGLPSYEQYF. This chain joins TRBV7-2 and TRBJ2-7; 7 bases line up with TRBD2. The V segment lost 5 bases and the J segment 0 bases; nucleotides outside the gene matches: 10. CDR3 length: 16 residues. Germline loops: CDR1 SGHTA, CDR2 FQGNSA. The variable domain in full, with the rest retrieved from reference TRBV7-2 and TRBJ2-7, is GAGVSQSPSNKVTEKGKDVELRCDPISGHTALYWYRQSLGQGLEFLIYFQGNSAPDKSGLPSDRFSAERTGGSVSTLTIQRTQQEDSAVYLCASSNNPGLPSYEQYFGPGTRLTVT.

The chain joins TRBV3-1 (or the pseudogene TRBV3-2) to TRBJ1-1; D unclear. The CDR3 length is 14 residues. CDR1 is LGHDT, CDR2 YNNKEL, per germline (reference sequence). V lost 2 bases, J lost 0 bases, and 7 bases lay in between. CDR3 DNA: TGTGCCAGCAGCCAAACGCAGTTGAACACTGAAGCTTTCTTT. Translating gives CASSQTQLNTEAFF.

Worth noting for this clone: One junction end does not reproduce the germline sequence, and a read error may be involved. J is TRBJ1-3 and V is TRBV2, with 12 bases matching TRBD1. The CDR3 is 13 residues long. Germline V gives CDR1 SNHLY, CDR2 FYNNEI. CDR3 residues: CASSVGTGGPLAF. CDR3 DNA: TGTGCCAGCAGTGTCGGGACAGGGGGCCCTTTGGCCTTT.

This sequence joins TRBV5-4 and TRBJ2-7; weak D call: TRBD2 (5 bases). The CDR3 totals 11 residues. Trimming took off 0 bases at V and 12 bases at J, with 10 bases between the two ends. In germline, CDR1 is SGHNT, CDR2 YYREEE (reference sequence). CDR3 sequence reads: CASSLAGVAYF. The CDR3 DNA follows: TGTGCCAGCAGCTTGGCCGGGGTTGCGTACTTC.

The J gene is TRBJ2-5, the V gene TRBV24-1; TRBD2 agrees at 11 bases. Germline V gene lookup returns CDR1 KGHDR and CDR2 SFDVKD. V trimming: 7 bases; J trimming: 5 bases; junction bases outside the gene matches: 8. The CDR3 is 15 residues long. The chain's CDR3 is CATSRTSGPGETQYF. Here the CDR3 DNA reads TGTGCCACCAGCCGGACTAGCGGGCCTGGTGAGACCCAGTACTTC.

This clone was picked up one time. The gene calls are TRBV30 and TRBJ1-2, with no clear D. The germline gives CDR1 GTSNPN, CDR2 SVGIG (reference sequence). Trimming left V 0 bases short and J 10 bases short, with 9 bases between. This CDR3 contains 11 residues. The CDR3 reads CAWSVLPHYTF. The CDR3 DNA reads TGTGCCTGGAGTGTACTTCCCCACTACACCTTC.

The V gene is TRBV7-2, the J gene TRBJ2-7; TRBD2 is a possible D gene (5 bases). V was cut by 5 bases and J by 5 bases, with 16 bases left in between. Germline loops: CDR1 SGHTA, CDR2 FQGNSA. The CDR3 consists of 14 residues. CDR3 residues: CASSHPTQTNEQYF. For the CDR3, the DNA is TGTGCCAGCAGCCACCCTACACAGACTAACGAGCAGTACTTC.

The J gene is TRBJ2-1, the V gene TRBV9, with a tentative D call TRBD2 (5 bases). CDR1 and CDR2 (germline): SGDLS, YYNGEE. Trimming took 2 bases from V and 5 from J, leaving 14 bases between them. This CDR3 has 15 residues. CDR3 DNA sequence: TGTGCCAGCAGCGTGAGGCCGAGCGGTAACAATGAGCAGTTCTTC. Its protein is CASSVRPSGNNEQFF.

Remarks on this clone: Distinct nucleotide sequences in the sample also encode this CDR3. This chain uses TRBV7-6 with TRBJ2-1; D perhaps matches TRBD2 (6 bases). Germline V gene data show CDR1 as SGHVS and CDR2 as FNYEAQ. V lost 2 bases, J lost 3 bases, and 11 bases lay in between. This CDR3 has 15 residues. This chain's CDR3 is CASSLRQGGYNEQFF. In DNA form, the CDR3 reads TGTGCCAGCAGCTTAAGGCAGGGAGGCTACAATGAGCAGTTCTTC. Looking up the rest from reference TRBV7-6 and TRBJ2-1 gives the full variable domain: GAGVSQSPRYKVTKRGQDVALRCDPISGHVSLYWYRQALGQGPEFLTYFNYEAQQDKSGLPNDRFSAERPEGSISTLTIQRTEQRDSAMYRCASSLRQGGYNEQFFGPGTRLTVL.

The chain joins TRBV4-1 to TRBJ2-7; TRBD2 matches 9 bases. The CDR3 covers 17 residues. Germline trimming cut 3 bases from V and 1 base from J; bases unmatched to any gene: 10. The germline CDR1 and CDR2 sequences are MGHRA and YSYEKL. The CDR3 region is CASSQGFSGSRSYEQYF. The CDR3 bases are TGCGCCAGCAGCCAGGGATTTAGCGGGAGCCGATCCTACGAGCAGTACTTC.

This rearrangement joins TRBV25-1 to TRBJ2-7, with TRBD1 matching over 7 bases. V was pared by 7 bases and J by 6 bases, with 9 bases of the junction left unmatched. This CDR3 is built from 13 residues. The germline V gene encodes CDR1 MGHDK and CDR2 SYGVNS. The CDR3 DNA sequence: TGTGCCAGCACTACAGGGGACATCAGCGAGCAGTACTTC. Protein product: CASTTGDISEQYF.

The table lists this clone with a few counts. The rearrangement uses TRBV5-8 and TRBJ2-1; 11 bases align to TRBD2. V dropped 3 bases and J dropped 8; count of bases not matched to a gene: 13. The germline gives CDR1 SGHTS, CDR2 YDEGEE. The length of the CDR3 is 17 residues. CDR3 nucleotide sequence: TGTGCCAGCAGCTCCGAAAAAGGACTAGCGGGTGGCGATGAGCAGTTCTTC. Residues: CASSSEKGLAGGDEQFF.

The gene calls are TRBV5-6 and TRBJ1-2; TRBD1 matches at 9 bases. V lost 4 bases to trimming and J lost 8 bases; unmatched junction nucleotides: 6. The CDR3 is made up of 13 amino acids. Germline V gene sequence: CDR1 SGHDT, CDR2 YYEEEE. The CDR3 reads CASSEWTGEGYTF. CDR3 sequence (DNA): TGTGCCAGCAGCGAGTGGACAGGGGAAGGCTACACCTTC.

J is TRBJ2-1 and V is TRBV5-6, with a possible D match to TRBD1 (6 bases). Germline values: CDR1 SGHDT, CDR2 YYEEEE. The CDR3 loop spans 16 amino acids. The V gene lost 4 bases and the J gene lost 0 bases, with 14 bases spanning the gap. The CDR3 reads CASSPSPGVSYNEQFF. CDR3 DNA: TGTGCCAGCAGCCCGAGTCCAGGGGTCTCCTACAATGAGCAGTTCTTC.

V is TRBV7-6 and J is TRBJ2-1; TRBD1 matches 11 bases. Per the germline V gene, CDR1 is SGHVS and CDR2 is FNYEAQ. The CDR3 is made up of 15 amino acids. V shed 4 bases, J shed 7 bases, and the junction held 6 bases outside the gene matches. The CDR3 spells CASSYGTGGGNEQFF. The CDR3 DNA is TGTGCCAGCAGCTACGGGACAGGGGGTGGGAATGAGCAGTTCTTC.

This clone has a handful of counts. The chain employs TRBV9 and TRBJ1-1, with D hard to call. Germline V gene sequence: CDR1 SGDLS, CDR2 YYNGEE. The CDR3 has 14 amino acids. V was trimmed by 0 bases and J by 0 bases, leaving 6 bases between them. The CDR3 loop is CASSVVPMNTEAFF. CDR3 nucleotide sequence: TGTGCCAGCAGCGTAGTTCCCATGAACACTGAAGCTTTCTTT.

The J gene is TRBJ2-2, the V gene TRBV5-4; 7 nucleotides align to TRBD2. The germline V gene encodes CDR1 SGHNT and CDR2 YYREEE (reference sequence). V shed 2 bases, J shed 5 bases, and the junction held 9 bases outside the gene matches. The CDR3 contains 16 residues. The CDR3 nucleotides read TGTGCCAGCAGCTTCCCGGGGAGGGGTAATACCGGGGAGCTGTTTTTT. This translates into CASSFPGRGNTGELFF.

As to this clone: This CDR3 is also generated by other DNA sequences in the sample. J is TRBJ2-4 and V is TRBV7-2; possible D gene TRBD2, 6 bases. Trimming left V 1 base short and J 0 bases short, with 13 bases between. CDR3 length: 17 amino acids. Germline V gives CDR1 SGHTA, CDR2 FQGNSA. The CDR3, as DNA: TGTGCCAGCAGCTTAGATGCGGGGATCGGAGCCAAAAACATTCAGTACTTC. This encodes CASSLDAGIGAKNIQYF.

This clone occurred a few times. The V and J genes are TRBV5-6 and TRBJ1-2, with TRBD1 matching 8 bases. The CDR3 spans 14 residues. V lost 0 bases, J lost 7 bases, and 5 bases stayed unmatched. CDR1 SGHDT and CDR2 YYEEEE come from the germline V gene. The DNA for the CDR3 is TGTGCCAGCAGCTTGGAACTGGACAGGGTTGGCTACACCTTC. This encodes CASSLELDRVGYTF.

The V and J genes are TRBV10-3 and TRBJ1-4; no reliable D call. The germline V gene has CDR1 ENHRY and CDR2 SYGVKD. The CDR3 has 12 amino acids. V was pared by 6 bases and J by 8 bases, with 10 bases between. CDR3 bases: TGTGCCATCAGCGTGGAGTCCGAAAAACTGTTTTTT. Its translation is CAISVESEKLFF.

This chain uses TRBV7-2 with TRBJ2-5; D unresolved. This CDR3 contains 14 residues. Germline CDR1 is SGHTA and CDR2 is FQGNSA. Trimming removed 4 bases from V and 0 bases from J, with 9 bases in between. The CDR3, as DNA: TGTGCCAGCAGCTCCAATTACTACCAAGAGACCCAGTACTTC. This encodes CASSSNYYQETQYF.